The next 24 T cell receptor beta chains were all read from a single sample in a study of blood T cell repertoires in COVID-19. The assay was immunoSEQ multiplex PCR, and TCRdb's table has in-frame clones only and misses some. Of 65,000 to 85,000 clones detected, roughly 80% appear once; the ten largest clones hold under 20%. Specimen: peripheral blood. The source is a woman aged 55 to 70 with acute or convalescent COVID-19.

In this sample, this clone turned up a few times. The gene calls are TRBV6-1 and TRBJ1-3; D is uncertain. Germline CDR1 reads MNHNS; CDR2 reads SASEGT. This CDR3 is built from 13 residues. V lost 3 bases and J lost 2, with 5 bases in between. The chain's CDR3 is CASSERPGNTIYF. In DNA form, the CDR3 reads TGTGCCAGCAGTGAGAGGCCTGGAAACACCATATATTTT.

The rearrangement links TRBV20-1 to TRBJ1-5; D gene ambiguous. V was shortened by 3 bases and J by 6 bases, with 9 bases between the two germline ends. The CDR3 extends over 12 amino acids. Germline V gene data show CDR1 as DFQATT and CDR2 as SNEGSKA (reference sequence). The CDR3 here is CSASVPGQPQHF. For the CDR3, the DNA is TGCAGTGCTAGTGTCCCGGGTCAGCCCCAGCATTTT.

The genes are TRBV19 and TRBJ2-6, with a weak D call TRBD2 (6 bases). Trimming stripped 3 bases from V and 0 bases from J, with 15 bases between. Germline-derived CDR1 and CDR2 are LNHDA and SQIVND (reference sequence). CDR3 size: 18 residues. The CDR3 DNA follows: TGTGCCAGTAGTATGCAGGCGGGGCTCTTCTCTGGGGCCAACGTCCTGACTTTC. Translating it yields CASSMQAGLFSGANVLTF.

The CDR3 coding sequence is TGTGCCAGCAGTGAAGCGACGCGGGGCAGGATCCCCTACAATGAGCAGTTCTTC. Protein: CASSEATRGRIPYNEQFF. The J gene is TRBJ2-1, the V gene TRBV6-1; D may be TRBD2 (6 bases). The CDR3 extends over 18 amino acids. Trimming pared 0 bases from V and 2 bases from J, leaving 17 bases between. The germline V gene has CDR1 MNHNS and CDR2 SASEGT.

The chain uses TRBV29-1 and TRBJ2-3; 14 nucleotides align to TRBD2. Germline V gives CDR1 SQVTM, CDR2 ANQGSEA. The CDR3 sequence is 17 residues long. V lost 6 bases, J lost 3 bases, and 11 bases stayed unmatched. CDR3: CSVVTSGGAGVTDTQYF. In DNA form, the CDR3 reads TGCAGCGTAGTGACTAGCGGGGGGGCCGGTGTGACAGATACGCAGTATTTT.

This sequence joins TRBV30 and TRBJ1-1, with 7 bases identical to TRBD1. CDR1 GTSNPN and CDR2 SVGIG come from the germline V gene (reference sequence). The length of the CDR3 is 14 residues. After removal of 2 bases from V and 1 base from J, the junction contained 4 bases not matched to a gene. This CDR3 is CAWSPRTGNTEAFF. The CDR3 nucleotides are TGTGCCTGGAGTCCCCGGACAGGGAACACTGAAGCTTTCTTT.

This clone was seen only a few times. The J gene is TRBJ1-2, the V gene TRBV12-5, with 8 nucleotides matching TRBD1. This CDR3 comprises 14 residues. The ends lost 5 bases at V and 3 bases at J; junction bases unmatched: 5. Germline assignment: CDR1 LGHNT and CDR2 FRNRAP. The CDR3 sequence is CASGPDRDYYGYTF. The CDR3 nucleotides are TGTGCTAGTGGTCCGGACAGGGATTACTATGGCTACACCTTC.

This clone has only one observation. The chain uses TRBV6-6 and TRBJ1-1; the match to TRBD1 covers 8 bases. V gave up 5 bases and J gave up 0 bases; unmatched junction bases: 2. Per germline, CDR1 MNHNY and CDR2 SVGAGI (reference sequence). This CDR3 region has 14 residues. CDR3 region: CASSRDRLNTEAFF. The CDR3 nucleotides are TGTGCCAGCAGTCGGGACAGGCTGAACACTGAAGCTTTCTTT.

The chain is built from TRBV24-1 and TRBJ1-2, with TRBD1 identical over 10 bases. The J segment lost 4 bases and the V segment lost 4 bases, leaving 5 bases of the junction unmatched. Germline V gives CDR1 KGHDR, CDR2 SFDVKD. This CDR3 has 15 amino acids. In nucleotides, the CDR3 is TGTGCCACCAGTGACCCAGGACAGGGGGGCTATGGCTACACCTTC. It codes for CATSDPGQGGYGYTF.

This clone has a count of ten or more. V is TRBV11-2 and J is TRBJ2-2; possible D gene TRBD2, 5 bases. The CDR3 loop spans 11 amino acids. Looked up from germline, CDR1 is SGHAT and CDR2 is FQNNGV. The V and J ends lost 8 bases and 6 bases respectively, with 7 bases between them. CDR3 amino acids: CASRSAGELFF. For the CDR3, the DNA is TGTGCCAGCCGTAGCGCCGGGGAGCTGTTTTTT.

Only a few counts were recorded for this clone. The chain is built from TRBV5-1 and TRBJ1-1; D is unresolved. CDR1 is SGHRS, CDR2 YFSETQ, per germline. The V and J ends lost 4 bases and 1 base respectively, with 11 bases between them. The CDR3 spans 14 residues. The CDR3 loop is CASSPSGGNTEAFF. The CDR3 DNA sequence: TGCGCCAGCAGCCCAAGCGGCGGGAACACTGAAGCTTTCTTT.

The CDR3 is CASRTSAQETQYF. CDR3 nucleotide sequence: TGCGCCAGCCGGACTAGCGCCCAAGAGACCCAGTACTTC. This chain connects TRBV5-1 to TRBJ2-5; 9 bases are a match to TRBD2. The V gene end was trimmed by 7 bases and the J gene end by 1 base; junction bases not matched to a gene: 2. Germline values: CDR1 SGHRS, CDR2 YFSETQ. CDR3 length: 13 residues.

Worth noting for this clone: The sample carries other DNA sequences with the same CDR3. This chain links TRBV9 with TRBJ1-3; the D is unclear. Germline CDR1 is SGDLS and CDR2 is YYNGEE. The CDR3 runs 14 residues. V was clipped by 0 bases and J by 3 bases, with 7 bases between them. The CDR3 region has the DNA TGTGCCAGCAGCGTAGACAGTAGTGGAAACACCATATATTTT. Translation gives CASSVDSSGNTIYF.

The V gene is TRBV7-8, the J gene TRBJ1-1; weak D call: TRBD1 (5 bases). Germline lookup yields CDR1 SGHVS and CDR2 FQNEAQ. The CDR3 runs to 14 residues. The germline V and J ends were trimmed by 1 base and 8 bases, with 14 bases remaining between them. The CDR3 loop reads CASSLGPTVSEAFF. The CDR3 DNA is TGTGCCAGCAGCTTAGGACCGACAGTAAGCGAAGCTTTCTTT.

The chain is built from TRBV5-1 and TRBJ1-3, with TRBD1 matching 9 bases. The J segment lost 3 bases and the V segment lost 5 bases, leaving 6 bases of the junction unmatched. The V gene's germline CDR1 is SGHRS and CDR2 YFSETQ. The CDR3 extends over 15 amino acids. The CDR3 nucleotides read TGCGCCAGCAGTTCCGACAGGGGGTATGGAAACACCATATATTTT. This gives the protein CASSSDRGYGNTIYF.

The J gene is TRBJ2-5, the V gene TRBV18, with a possible D match to TRBD2 (6 bases). CDR3 length equals 13 residues. Trimming left V 3 bases short and J 5 bases short, with 10 bases between. Germline V gene lookup returns CDR1 KGHSH and CDR2 LQKENI. CDR3 in amino acids: CASSPGGGETQYF. In nucleotides, the CDR3 is TGTGCCAGCTCACCCGGGGGAGGCGAGACCCAGTACTTC. The variable domain in full, with the rest retrieved from reference TRBV18 and TRBJ2-5, is NAGVMQNPRHLVRRRGQEARLRCSPMKGHSHVYWYRQLPEEGLKFMVYLQKENIIDESGMPKERFSAEFPKEGPSILRIQQVVRGDSAAYFCASSPGGGETQYFGPGTRLLVL.

The V and J genes are TRBV12-3 or TRBV12-4 and TRBJ1-1; D gene unclear. The CDR3 has 12 amino acids. The V end lost 11 bases, the J end lost 4 bases, and 14 bases lay between the germline ends. For the CDR3, the DNA is TGTGCCTTCCGGCGGGGTACCACTGAAGCTTTCTTT. This gives the protein CAFRRGTTEAFF.

The chain combines TRBV6-5 with TRBJ1-6; 8 bases map to TRBD1. There are 15 residues in the CDR3. The ends lost 4 bases at V and 7 bases at J; junction bases unmatched: 6. Germline lookup yields CDR1 MNHEY and CDR2 SVGAGI. Written as DNA, the CDR3 is TGTGCCAGCAGTTCGTCCCGGGACAGGAATTCACCCCTCCACTTT. It encodes CASSSSRDRNSPLHF.

The chain is built from TRBV7-2 and TRBJ2-3, with 8 bases matching TRBD2. This CDR3 contains 14 residues. Trimming took 2 bases from V and 4 from J; bases not matched to a gene: 2. Looked up from germline, CDR1 is SGHTA and CDR2 is FQGNSA. In nucleotides, the CDR3 is TGTGCCAGCAGCTTACGACTAGCGTCAGATACGCAGTATTTT. It specifies CASSLRLASDTQYF.

This rearrangement joins TRBV7-2 to TRBJ1-2; 7 bases agree with TRBD1. The germline gives CDR1 SGHTA, CDR2 FQGNSA. Trimming removed 4 bases from V and 8 bases from J; junction bases left unmatched: 4. There are 12 residues in the CDR3. DNA for the CDR3: TGTGCCAGCAGCTCGACAGGGCGCGGCTACACCTTC. Translated, it gives CASSSTGRGYTF. Full variable domain (remainder filled in from reference TRBV7-2 and TRBJ1-2): GAGVSQSPSNKVTEKGKDVELRCDPISGHTALYWYRQSLGQGLEFLIYFQGNSAPDKSGLPSDRFSAERTGGSVSTLTIQRTQQEDSAVYLCASSSTGRGYTFGSGTRLTVV.

The chain couples TRBV18 to TRBJ2-3; D perhaps matches TRBD2 (5 bases). The CDR3 is 15 amino acids. Germline CDR1 is KGHSH and CDR2 is LQKENI. V was shortened by 1 base and J by 2 bases, with 10 bases between the two germline ends. CDR3 in amino acids: CASSPQRAITDTQYF. The CDR3, as DNA: TGTGCCAGCTCACCACAGAGGGCCATCACAGATACGCAGTATTTT.

This rearrangement joins TRBV5-4 to TRBJ2-6; TRBD1 is a possible D gene (5 bases). There are 16 residues in the CDR3. The V and J ends lost 1 base and 0 bases respectively, with 8 bases between them. In germline, CDR1 is SGHNT, CDR2 YYREEE (reference sequence). The CDR3 spells CASSLSRASGANVLTF. The CDR3 DNA sequence: TGTGCCAGCAGCTTGTCCAGGGCCTCTGGGGCCAACGTCCTGACTTTC.

This clone has a single count. The rearrangement uses TRBV3-1 (or the pseudogene TRBV3-2) and TRBJ1-3, with D tentatively TRBD1 (5 bases). V gave up 4 bases and J gave up 2 bases, with 15 bases separating them. Germline values: CDR1 LGHDT, CDR2 YNNKEL (reference sequence). The CDR3 contains 16 residues. In DNA, the CDR3 is TGTGCCAGCAGCCCCCGGCAGGGAACCACTGGAAACACCATATATTTT. Translated: CASSPRQGTTGNTIYF.

V gene TRBV2 combines with J gene TRBJ2-7; possible D gene TRBD2, 6 bases. Germline-derived CDR1 and CDR2 are SNHLY and FYNNEI. The V end was cut by 2 bases, the J end by 0 bases, with 11 bases between. CDR3 length equals 15 residues. The CDR3 DNA is TGTGCCAGCAGTGAATGGGGGGTCAGCTCCTACGAGCAGTACGTC. This gives the protein CASSEWGVSSYEQYV.